This TCR beta chain is drawn from a study of metastatic and nonmetastatic thyroid tumors. Authors' analysis steps: A papillary thyroid cancer distant-metastasis classifier was built from CDR3 differences across clinicopathological groups. Through MiXCR, TCRdb re-clonotyped the PCR reads. TCRdb, rather than the study authors, made the V and J calls. The sample consists of roughly 40,000 clones, approximately 16% of them appearing once. Among the patients, none had received any treatment before thyroid surgery. The CDR3 loop spans 15 amino acids. Germline assignment: CDR1 SGDLS and CDR2 YYNGEE. V gave up 4 bases and J gave up 4 bases; unmatched junction bases: 7. This clone showed up many times.

The sequence came from a female donor with papillary thyroid cancer or a benign thyroid nodule (not recorded which). Some clones in this sample may be carry-over from other donors' samples. The sample was tumor tissue. The chain employs TRBV9 and TRBJ1-4; 7 bases map to TRBD1. This CDR3 reads CASSSGQALNEKLFF. CDR3 bases: TGTGCCAGCAGCTCCGGACAGGCGCTTAATGAAAAACTGTTTTTT.